What follows are 30 T cell receptor beta chains derived from one specimen sequenced in a study of cytotoxic CD8 clonotypes in ibrutinib-treated CLL. This table comes from immunoSEQ multiplex PCR, and its TCRdb copy is limited to in-frame clones, with some not included. The table lists around 97,000 clones, 70% to 80% of them singletons. This material consisted of PBMCs, taken after 12 months of ibrutinib treatment. All receptors come from a human donor with chronic lymphocytic leukemia.

This chain links TRBV9 with TRBJ1-6, with unresolved D. The V gene lost 0 bases and the J gene lost 5 bases, with 12 bases spanning the gap. This CDR3 spans 16 amino acids. CDR1 SGDLS and CDR2 YYNGEE come from the germline V gene. CDR3 nucleotides: TGTGCCAGCAGCGTAGGATCGGCAGCTAATAATTCACCCCTCCACTTT. Its protein product is CASSVGSAANNSPLHF.

The sample holds one count of this clone. The gene calls are TRBV9 and TRBJ1-3; no definite D call. Trimming removed 0 bases from V and 8 bases from J, with 9 bases in between. This CDR3 is built from 13 residues. Germline lookup yields CDR1 SGDLS and CDR2 YYNGEE. Here the CDR3 reads CASSVGGEDTIYF. The CDR3 bases are TGTGCCAGCAGCGTAGGCGGAGAAGACACCATATATTTT.

The table lists this clone with a count of one. CDR3 in amino acids: CASSVDSSTDTQYF. CDR3 nucleotides: TGTGCCAGCAGCGTAGATAGTAGCACAGATACGCAGTATTTT. The V and J genes are TRBV9 and TRBJ2-3; D unresolved. This CDR3 has 14 amino acids. V lost 0 bases and J lost 0, with 5 bases in between. CDR1 and CDR2 (germline): SGDLS, YYNGEE.

This rearrangement joins TRBV9 to TRBJ2-3, with D perhaps given as TRBD1 or TRBD2 (5 bases each). Germline-derived CDR1 and CDR2 are SGDLS and YYNGEE. Trimming removed 7 bases at V and 0 bases at J, with 12 bases between. The CDR3 extends over 14 amino acids. CDR3 protein: CASRSGHSTDTQYF. CDR3 in DNA: TGTGCCAGCCGGAGCGGACACAGCACAGATACGCAGTATTTT.

The chain employs TRBV14 and TRBJ1-6, with D perhaps matching TRBD1 (5 bases). V gave up 3 bases and J gave up 9 bases, with 6 bases separating them. Looked up from germline, CDR1 is SGHDN and CDR2 is FVKESK. This CDR3 has 12 residues. CDR3 residues: CASSHGGSPLHF. In nucleotides, the CDR3 is TGTGCCAGCAGCCACGGGGGTTCACCCCTCCACTTT.

The rearrangement links TRBV7-9 to TRBJ2-1; 7 positions agree with TRBD2. Germline lookup yields CDR1 SEHNR and CDR2 FQNEAQ (reference sequence). The CDR3 has 15 residues. J was trimmed by 5 bases and V by 6 bases; bases with no gene match: 10. The CDR3 DNA reads as TGTGCCAGCAGATCCCTGGGGAGGGTGAACAATGAGCAGTTCTTC. This codes for CASRSLGRVNNEQFF.

This sequence joins TRBV6-6 and TRBJ1-5; D not resolved. Trimming took off 2 bases at V and 4 bases at J, with 6 bases between the two ends. The CDR3 has 13 amino acids. The germline V gene has CDR1 MNHNY and CDR2 SVGAGI (reference sequence). The CDR3 sequence is CASSYEGNQPQHF. The CDR3 region has the DNA TGTGCCAGCAGTTACGAAGGAAATCAGCCCCAGCATTTT.

The V call is TRBV27, the J call TRBJ2-3; D unresolved. CDR3 length: 12 residues. The V gene lost 4 bases and the J gene lost 2 bases, with 4 bases spanning the gap. Germline CDR1 reads MNHEY; CDR2 reads SMNVEV (reference sequence). CDR3 residues: CASSSYTDTQYF. Written as DNA, the CDR3 is TGTGCCAGCAGTTCCTACACAGATACGCAGTATTTT.

The table lists this clone with a few counts. The chain recombines TRBV25-1 with TRBJ2-3; D possibly uses TRBD1 or TRBD2 (5 bases each). Trimming removed 8 bases from V and 0 bases from J, with 9 bases in between. The CDR3 extends over 13 amino acids. Per germline, CDR1 MGHDK and CDR2 SYGVNS. CDR3 sequence: CASGGLSTDTQYF. In DNA form, the CDR3 reads TGTGCCAGCGGGGGTCTCAGCACAGATACGCAGTATTTT.

The V and J genes are TRBV19 and TRBJ2-2; a weak D match, TRBD1 (5 bases). The CDR3 loop spans 13 amino acids. V was cut by 4 bases and J by 5 bases, with 8 bases left in between. The germline V gene encodes CDR1 LNHDA and CDR2 SQIVND (reference sequence). CDR3 amino acids: CASSSRETGELFF. DNA of the CDR3: TGTGCCAGTAGTAGCAGGGAAACCGGGGAGCTGTTTTTT.

This chain links TRBV6-5 with TRBJ2-7; 9 bases line up with TRBD1. V shed 2 bases, J shed 5 bases, and the junction held 4 bases outside the gene matches. Germline CDR1 reads MNHEY; CDR2 reads SVGAGI. The CDR3 sequence is 14 residues long. The CDR3 loop is CASSYGTGLNEQYF. CDR3 DNA: TGTGCCAGCAGTTACGGGACAGGGTTGAACGAGCAGTACTTC.

The chain is built from TRBV9 and TRBJ1-2; D is perhaps TRBD1 (6 bases). The CDR3 loop spans 15 amino acids. Germline CDR1 reads SGDLS; CDR2 reads YYNGEE. V was trimmed by 1 base and J by 0 bases, leaving 10 bases between them. The CDR3 DNA follows: TGTGCCAGCAGCGTATGGACAGCACCTAACTATGGCTACACCTTC. This codes for CASSVWTAPNYGYTF. Looking up the rest from reference TRBV9 and TRBJ1-2 gives the full variable domain: DSGVTQTPKHLITATGQRVTLRCSPRSGDLSVYWYQQSLDQGLQFLIQYYNGEERAKGNILERFSAQQFPDLHSELNLSSLELGDSALYFCASSVWTAPNYGYTFGSGTRLTVV.

This sequence joins TRBV29-1 and TRBJ2-2; maybe TRBD2 (5 bases). Trimming took 4 bases from V and 4 from J, leaving 19 bases between them. The CDR3 runs 16 residues. Germline loops: CDR1 SQVTM, CDR2 ANQGSEA. The CDR3 sequence is CSVAGGLGRATGELFF. The DNA for the CDR3 is TGCAGCGTTGCCGGCGGGCTAGGACGCGCCACCGGGGAGCTGTTTTTT.

The chain couples TRBV14 to TRBJ2-1; D is perhaps TRBD1 (6 bases). The CDR3 length is 13 residues. From germline, CDR1 is SGHDN and CDR2 FVKESK. Trimming shortened V by 2 bases and J by 9 bases, and 11 bases separated the two germline ends. This CDR3 reads CASSQNRAGEQFF. DNA of the CDR3: TGTGCCAGCAGCCAAAACAGGGCCGGTGAGCAGTTCTTC.

This chain uses TRBV30 with TRBJ1-2; D ambiguous. Trimming cost V 2 bases and J 4 bases, with 11 bases left between them. The germline V gene has CDR1 GTSNPN and CDR2 SVGIG (reference sequence). CDR3 length equals 13 residues. The CDR3 region has the DNA TGTGCCTGGAGTCGGAGCCTTGGCTATGGCTACACCTTC. Protein sequence: CAWSRSLGYGYTF. Together with reference TRBV30 and TRBJ1-2, the CDR3 gives the full variable domain: SQTIHQWPATLVQPVGSPLSLECTVEGTSNPNLYWYRQAAGRGLQLLFYSVGIGQISSEVPQNLSASRPQDRQFILSSKKLLLSDSGFYLCAWSRSLGYGYTFGSGTRLTVV.

The V gene is TRBV19, the J gene TRBJ2-1, with 9 nucleotides matching TRBD1. This CDR3 comprises 14 residues. V shed 10 bases and J 6 bases; nucleotides not matched to a gene: 10. Germline CDR1 LNHDA, CDR2 SQIVND (reference sequence). CDR3 region: CATALQGAVNEQFF. Written as DNA, the CDR3 is TGTGCCACCGCCTTACAGGGGGCGGTCAATGAGCAGTTCTTC.

This chain links TRBV28 with TRBJ2-5; 7 positions agree with TRBD2. Trimming cost V 6 bases and J 5 bases; bases outside gene matches: 9. This CDR3 comprises 14 residues. Germline loops: CDR1 MDHEN, CDR2 SYDVKM. The CDR3 sequence is CASSGEVGGETQYF. Written as DNA, the CDR3 is TGTGCCAGCAGCGGAGAGGTGGGAGGGGAGACCCAGTACTTC.

The V and J genes are TRBV7-9 and TRBJ1-3; D unclear. Trimming left V 0 bases short and J 2 bases short, with 5 bases between. This CDR3 is 14 amino acids long. Germline CDR1 reads SEHNR; CDR2 reads FQNEAQ (reference sequence). CDR3 region: CASSLAQAGNTIYF. CDR3 in DNA: TGTGCCAGCAGCTTAGCGCAGGCTGGAAACACCATATATTTT.

This CDR3 reads CASRKRGGADTQYF. The CDR3 DNA reads TGTGCCAGCAGGAAGAGGGGGGGCGCAGATACGCAGTATTTT. The chain links TRBV2 to TRBJ2-3, with D perhaps TRBD2 (7 bases). CDR3 length equals 14 residues. Trimming removed 6 bases at V and 4 bases at J, with 14 bases between. Germline CDR1 is SNHLY and CDR2 is FYNNEI. The entire variable domain, with the rest obtained from reference TRBV2 and TRBJ2-3, is as follows: EPEVTQTPSHQVTQMGQEVILRCVPISNHLYFYWYRQILGQKVEFLVSFYNNEISEKSEIFDDQFSVERPDGSNFTLKIRSTKLEDSAMYFCASRKRGGADTQYFGPGTRLTVL.

This clone has just one count. The chain combines TRBV9 with TRBJ2-3; no definite D call. Germline CDR1 SGDLS, CDR2 YYNGEE. The CDR3 contains 12 residues. V lost 6 bases, J lost 3 bases, and 8 bases lay in between. CDR3 bases: TGTGCCAGCAAGCCGGAGACAGATACGCAGTATTTT. Its protein product is CASKPETDTQYF.

The chain couples TRBV4-2 to TRBJ2-7; 9 bases agree with TRBD1. Trimming at V came to 0 bases and at J to 6 bases, leaving 6 bases not matched to a gene. This CDR3 region has 15 residues. Germline V lookup: CDR1 LGHNA, CDR2 YNFKEQ. The CDR3 bases are TGTGCCAGCAGCCAAGAGACAGGGGGGTCGAGCGAGCAGTACTTC. Its protein is CASSQETGGSSEQYF.

The CDR3: CASSRGNSPLHF. CDR3 DNA sequence: TGTGCCAGCAGCAGGGGAAATTCACCCCTCCACTTT. The J gene is TRBJ1-6, the V gene TRBV7-9; perhaps TRBD1 as D (5 bases). V lost 5 bases and J lost 7, with 6 bases in between. Germline V gene lookup returns CDR1 SEHNR and CDR2 FQNEAQ (reference sequence). CDR3 length: 12 residues.

This rearrangement joins TRBV9 to TRBJ1-3; possibly TRBD1 for D (5 bases). Trimming stripped 1 base from V and 1 base from J, with 12 bases between. There are 16 residues in the CDR3. The V gene's germline CDR1 is SGDLS and CDR2 YYNGEE. The CDR3 DNA reads as TGTGCCAGCAGCGTATTTGCAGGGCCGTCTGGAAACACCATATATTTT. Translating it yields CASSVFAGPSGNTIYF. Filled out from reference TRBV9 and TRBJ1-3, the complete variable domain reads DSGVTQTPKHLITATGQRVTLRCSPRSGDLSVYWYQQSLDQGLQFLIQYYNGEERAKGNILERFSAQQFPDLHSELNLSSLELGDSALYFCASSVFAGPSGNTIYFGEGSWLTVV.

V and J are TRBV11-3 and TRBJ2-2; D is unclear. Germline values: CDR1 SGHNT, CDR2 YENEEA. The germline V and J ends were trimmed by 5 bases and 3 bases, with 7 bases remaining between them. CDR3 length: 13 amino acids. The CDR3 spells CASSQGHTGELFF. The CDR3 DNA sequence: TGTGCCAGCAGCCAAGGCCACACCGGGGAGCTGTTTTTT.

The gene calls are TRBV4-1 and TRBJ1-6, with D perhaps TRBD1 (6 bases). The CDR3 runs to 16 residues. V was trimmed by 4 bases and J by 6 bases, leaving 16 bases between them. CDR1 and CDR2 from the germline V gene are MGHRA and YSYEKL. The CDR3 loop is CASSLSPGQTNSPLHF. The CDR3 DNA follows: TGCGCCAGCAGCCTTTCCCCGGGACAAACTAATTCACCCCTCCACTTT.

This clone has just one count. The chain joins TRBV7-2 to TRBJ2-3; the match to TRBD2 covers 9 bases. J gave up 3 bases and V 8 bases, and 9 bases lay outside the gene matches. CDR3 length: 15 residues. CDR1 is SGHTA, CDR2 FQGNSA, per germline. The CDR3 sequence: CASWRAGGGTDTQYF. CDR3 bases: TGTGCCAGCTGGCGAGCGGGGGGCGGGACAGATACGCAGTATTTT.

DNA of the CDR3: TGTGCCAGTAGTATCGGGACAGGGAGCTCCTACGAGCAGTACTTC. Residues: CASSIGTGSSYEQYF. The rearrangement uses TRBV19 and TRBJ2-7; TRBD1 matches 9 bases. Trimming removed 3 bases from V and 0 bases from J; junction bases left unmatched: 3. The CDR3 consists of 15 residues. Germline V gives CDR1 LNHDA, CDR2 SQIVND (reference sequence).

This clone appeared a few times. V and J are TRBV11-2 and TRBJ1-6; a possible D gene is TRBD1 (5 bases). CDR3 size: 15 residues. Trimming removed 5 bases from V and 7 bases from J, with 15 bases in between. The germline V gene encodes CDR1 SGHAT and CDR2 FQNNGV. CDR3 residues: CASSAPRGGNSPLHF. The CDR3 DNA follows: TGTGCCAGCAGCGCCCCGCGGGGGGGGAATTCACCCCTCCACTTT. Complete variable domain (other parts from reference TRBV11-2 and TRBJ1-6): EAGVAQSPRYKIIEKRQSVAFWCNPISGHATLYWYQQILGQGPKLLIQFQNNGVVDDSQLPKDRFSAERLKGVDSTLKIQPAKLEDSAVYLCASSAPRGGNSPLHFGNGTRLTVT.

The V and J genes are TRBV7-3 and TRBJ2-5, with D perhaps matching TRBD2 (7 bases). V was clipped by 5 bases and J by 5 bases, with 21 bases between them. Germline V gene sequence: CDR1 SGHTA, CDR2 FQGTGA. The CDR3 covers 16 residues. This chain's CDR3 is CASSQRGGPRGETQYF. In DNA, the CDR3 is TGTGCCAGCAGCCAGAGGGGGGGCCCCCGTGGGGAGACCCAGTACTTC. The full variable domain, its missing parts supplied by reference TRBV7-3 and TRBJ2-5, is GAGVSQTPSNKVTEKGKYVELRCDPISGHTALYWYRQSLGQGPEFLIYFQGTGAADDSGLPNDRFFAVRPEGSVSTLKIQRTERGDSAVYLCASSQRGGPRGETQYFGPGTRLLVL.

The chain recombines TRBV18 with TRBJ2-7, with D perhaps TRBD1 (6 bases). The CDR3 is 15 residues long. The V gene's germline CDR1 is KGHSH and CDR2 LQKENI. The V and J ends lost 3 bases and 0 bases respectively, with 12 bases between them. As DNA, the CDR3 is TGTGCCAGCTCACCTCCTGGACAGCCCTCCTACGAGCAGTACTTC. It yields the protein CASSPPGQPSYEQYF.